The clone carrying this TCR beta chain has a count of ten or more. Antigen unknown. With 4 bases clipped from V and 13 bases from J, the junction kept 13 bases outside the gene matches. CDR1 is MNHEY and CDR2 is SMNVEV in the germline V gene (reference sequence). This CDR3 has 14 residues. The sample belongs to a study of CD8+CD57+ T cells in acquired aplastic anemia. Study-level points and caveats: Patients versus controls showed no significant CD8+ Simpson's diversity difference. Common to patients and controls were 25 to 30 CD8+ CDR3 sequences.

Selection for sequencing was limited to patients who had shown CD8+CD57+ cell expansion by flow cytometry. Every patient had severe acquired aplastic anemia. Sampling of blood occurred while the patients had still received no therapy. TCR beta VDJ and CDR3 were profiled, and genomic DNA was the template. TCRdb fed the reads into MiXCR, producing one record per CDR3 protein. In the table there are about 200,000 distinct CDR3 sequences, 65% of which are singletons. The sequence was obtained from a human donor with aplastic anemia. Sequencing was performed on sorted CD4+, CD8+, or CD8+CD57+ T cells (not recorded which) from PBMCs. The chain joins TRBV27 to TRBJ1-5; TRBD1 matches 7 bases. The CDR3 loop is CASSSTGTVAHQHF. In DNA form, the CDR3 reads TGTGCCAGCAGTTCAACAGGGACAGTCGCTCATCAGCATTTT.